A selection of T cell receptor beta chains follows, all from one sample in a study of blood T cell repertoires in COVID-19. Sequencing was performed with immunoSEQ multiplex PCR; in TCRdb, only in-frame clones are kept and a portion is missing. The table lists 200,000 or so clones, about 87% of them singletons. Input material: PBMCs or T cells enriched from blood (not recorded which). The receptors were gathered from a woman aged 30 to 39 who had recovered from COVID-19. Both conserved end residues are part of each CDR3. A D gene is named only where the DNA matches it firmly. The size field is filled for only some rows; it gives once, few, many or a size class.

V gene: TRBV19; clone size: NA; D gene: TRBD1; J gene: TRBJ1-4; CDR3 protein: CASSPGQGIYEKLFF; CDR3 DNA: TGTGCCAGTAGTCCCGGACAGGGGATCTATGAAAAACTGTTTTTT
V gene: TRBV6-5; clone size: NA; D gene: TRBD1; J gene: TRBJ1-2; CDR3 protein: CASSSHRGGSIGYTF; CDR3 DNA: TGTGCCAGCAGTTCACACAGGGGGGGATCGATAGGCTACACCTTC
V gene: TRBV7-2; clone size: NA; D gene: NA; J gene: TRBJ2-7; CDR3 protein: CASSPAWSSYEQYF; CDR3 DNA: TGTGCCAGCAGCCCTGCTTGGAGCTCCTACGAGCAGTACTTC
V gene: TRBV6-5; clone size: once; D gene: TRBD1; J gene: TRBJ1-1; CDR3 protein: CASRDRGLNTEAFF; CDR3 DNA: TGTGCCAGCAGGGACAGGGGGCTGAACACTGAAGCTTTCTTT
V gene: TRBV6-5; clone size: NA; D gene: NA; J gene: TRBJ1-1; CDR3 protein: CAIGNGGTEAFF; CDR3 DNA: TGTGCCATCGGCAACGGGGGCACTGAAGCTTTCTTT
V gene: TRBV4-1; clone size: NA; D gene: NA; J gene: TRBJ1-2; CDR3 protein: CASTFSGQSGYGYTF; CDR3 DNA: TGCGCCAGCACCTTCTCCGGACAGAGCGGCTATGGCTACACCTTC
V gene: TRBV3-1/TRBV3-2; clone size: NA; D gene: NA; J gene: TRBJ1-1; CDR3 protein: CASSQPGHQNTEAFF; CDR3 DNA: TGTGCCAGCAGCCAACCGGGACATCAGAACACTGAAGCTTTCTTT
V gene: TRBV5-1; clone size: NA; D gene: NA; J gene: TRBJ1-1; CDR3 protein: CASSADYYTEAFF; CDR3 DNA: TGCGCCAGCAGCGCAGATTATTACACTGAAGCTTTCTTT
V gene: TRBV29-1; clone size: NA; D gene: TRBD2; J gene: TRBJ2-5; CDR3 protein: CSVELGASGSQETQYF; CDR3 DNA: TGCAGCGTTGAGTTGGGGGCTAGCGGGAGCCAAGAGACCCAGTACTTC
V gene: TRBV5-3; clone size: NA; D gene: TRBD2; J gene: TRBJ2-5; CDR3 protein: CARSLISGGKETQYF; CDR3 DNA: TGTGCCAGAAGCTTAATTAGCGGGGGAAAAGAGACCCAGTACTTC
V gene: TRBV19; clone size: NA; D gene: TRBD1; J gene: TRBJ1-1; CDR3 protein: CASSRGQGSRTEAFF; CDR3 DNA: TGTGCCAGTAGTAGGGGACAGGGGAGTCGCACTGAAGCTTTCTTT
V gene: TRBV27; clone size: NA; D gene: TRBD1; J gene: TRBJ1-1; CDR3 protein: CASSLTGGGLEAFF; CDR3 DNA: TGTGCCAGCAGTTTAACAGGGGGTGGATTAGAAGCTTTCTTT
V gene: TRBV19; clone size: NA; D gene: NA; J gene: TRBJ1-3; CDR3 protein: CASSMAGAGNTIYF; CDR3 DNA: TGTGCCAGTAGTATGGCAGGGGCTGGAAACACCATATATTTT
V gene: TRBV11-2; clone size: NA; D gene: NA; J gene: TRBJ1-5; CDR3 protein: CARRAAGFRNQPQHF; CDR3 DNA: TGTGCCAGGAGGGCAGCCGGGTTTCGCAATCAGCCCCAGCATTTT
V gene: TRBV28; clone size: NA; D gene: TRBD2; J gene: TRBJ2-1; CDR3 protein: CASSLLWLAGGWNYNEQFF; CDR3 DNA: TGTGCCAGCAGTTTATTATGGCTAGCGGGGGGGTGGAACTACAATGAGCAGTTCTTC
V gene: TRBV6-5; clone size: NA; D gene: NA; J gene: TRBJ1-1; CDR3 protein: CASSSVGRVNTEAFF; CDR3 DNA: TGTGCCAGCAGTTCAGTCGGGAGGGTGAACACTGAAGCTTTCTTT
V gene: TRBV4-3; clone size: NA; D gene: NA; J gene: TRBJ1-2; CDR3 protein: CASSQDYPGGGDGYTF; CDR3 DNA: TGCGCCAGCAGCCAAGATTATCCTGGCGGGGGTGATGGCTACACCTTC
V gene: TRBV18; clone size: many; D gene: NA; J gene: TRBJ2-2; CDR3 protein: CASSPQQNTGELFF; CDR3 DNA: TGTGCCAGCTCACCACAACAGAACACCGGGGAGCTGTTTTTT
V gene: TRBV5-4; clone size: NA; D gene: NA; J gene: TRBJ2-3; CDR3 protein: CASSLPSDTQYF; CDR3 DNA: TGTGCCAGCAGCTTGCCCTCAGATACGCAGTATTTT
V gene: TRBV5-1; clone size: NA; D gene: NA; J gene: TRBJ1-3; CDR3 protein: CASSLAAASGNTIYF; CDR3 DNA: TGCGCCAGCAGCTTGGCAGCGGCCTCTGGAAACACCATATATTTT
V gene: TRBV5-6; clone size: NA; D gene: TRBD1; J gene: TRBJ1-6; CDR3 protein: CASSRPGQGNSPLHF; CDR3 DNA: TGTGCCAGCAGCCGACCGGGACAGGGCAATTCACCCCTCCACTTT
V gene: TRBV7-7; clone size: NA; D gene: NA; J gene: TRBJ2-1; CDR3 protein: CASSSLQGSSYNEQFF; CDR3 DNA: TGTGCTAGCAGCTCCCTTCAGGGTAGCTCCTACAATGAGCAGTTCTTC
V gene: TRBV6-5; clone size: NA; D gene: NA; J gene: TRBJ1-2; CDR3 protein: CASSYSQGLYGYTF; CDR3 DNA: TGTGCCAGCAGTTACTCGCAGGGGCTCTATGGCTACACCTTC
V gene: TRBV19; clone size: once; D gene: NA; J gene: TRBJ1-5; CDR3 protein: CASSIRDKYSNQPQHF; CDR3 DNA: TGTGCCAGTAGTATCCGGGACAAATATAGCAATCAGCCCCAGCATTTT
V gene: TRBV7-2; clone size: NA; D gene: TRBD2; J gene: TRBJ2-5; CDR3 protein: CASSALAGVGTQYF; CDR3 DNA: TGTGCCAGCAGCGCTCTAGCGGGGGTTGGGACCCAGTACTTC
V gene: TRBV4-3; clone size: NA; D gene: NA; J gene: TRBJ1-4; CDR3 protein: CASSQDRRGEEKLFF; CDR3 DNA: TGCGCCAGCAGCCAAGATCGCAGGGGAGAGGAAAAACTGTTTTTT
V gene: TRBV5-4; clone size: once; D gene: NA; J gene: TRBJ1-3; CDR3 protein: CASSFGQSSGNTIYF; CDR3 DNA: TGTGCCAGCAGCTTCGGACAGAGCTCTGGAAACACCATATATTTT
V gene: TRBV19; clone size: NA; D gene: NA; J gene: TRBJ2-1; CDR3 protein: CASSIQSINEQFF; CDR3 DNA: TGTGCCAGTAGTATACAATCAATCAATGAGCAGTTCTTC
V gene: TRBV5-4; clone size: NA; D gene: TRBD2; J gene: TRBJ2-3; CDR3 protein: CASSLDATSGRTDTQYF; CDR3 DNA: TGTGCCAGCAGCTTGGACGCAACTAGCGGGCGCACAGATACGCAGTATTTT
V gene: TRBV27; clone size: NA; D gene: TRBD1; J gene: TRBJ1-1; CDR3 protein: CASSWTGGNTEAFF; CDR3 DNA: TGTGCCAGCAGTTGGACAGGGGGGAATACTGAAGCTTTCTTT
V gene: TRBV11-2; clone size: once; D gene: NA; J gene: TRBJ1-2; CDR3 protein: CASSRPLRGGYTF; CDR3 DNA: TGTGCCAGCAGCCGTCCCCTTCGGGGTGGCTACACCTTC
V gene: TRBV6-5; clone size: many; D gene: NA; J gene: TRBJ2-7; CDR3 protein: CASSYSGDSSYEQYF; CDR3 DNA: TGTGCCAGCAGTTACTCAGGGGATAGCTCCTACGAGCAGTACTTC
V gene: TRBV5-1; clone size: medium-sized; D gene: NA; J gene: TRBJ2-7; CDR3 protein: CASGEGGVKYEQYF; CDR3 DNA: TGCGCCAGCGGAGAAGGGGGGGTTAAATACGAGCAGTACTTC
V gene: TRBV4-3; clone size: NA; D gene: TRBD1; J gene: TRBJ1-1; CDR3 protein: CASSQVSTGEMNTEAFF; CDR3 DNA: TGCGCCAGCAGCCAAGTTAGTACAGGGGAAATGAACACTGAAGCTTTCTTT
V gene: TRBV2; clone size: NA; D gene: TRBD2; J gene: TRBJ2-1; CDR3 protein: CASSETSGGAYNEQFF; CDR3 DNA: TGTGCCAGCAGTGAAACTAGCGGGGGGGCTTACAATGAGCAGTTCTTC
V gene: TRBV7-9; clone size: NA; D gene: NA; J gene: TRBJ1-2; CDR3 protein: CASSPAPGGYTF; CDR3 DNA: TGTGCCAGCAGCCCGGCTCCGGGTGGCTACACCTTC
V gene: TRBV15; clone size: NA; D gene: NA; J gene: TRBJ2-7; CDR3 protein: CATTRPGNTVSYEQYF; CDR3 DNA: TGTGCCACTACCCGGCCAGGGAATACCGTCTCCTACGAGCAGTACTTC
V gene: TRBV6-5; clone size: NA; D gene: TRBD2; J gene: TRBJ2-1; CDR3 protein: CASRRSGGRVNEQFF; CDR3 DNA: TGTGCCAGCAGACGAAGCGGGGGTAGGGTCAATGAGCAGTTCTTC